This T cell receptor (beta chain) is from a study of blood T cells in healthy people across ages. As for this clonotype: This could be a read error, since a much larger clone is one nucleotide away.

CDR1 and CDR2 from the germline V gene are DFQATT and SNEGSKA (reference sequence). The CDR3 loop spans 14 amino acids. A second roughly 6 to 11 cycle PCR used barcoded and J-beta primers. TCRdb recomputed calls from the 5' RACE reads with MiXCR, one row per CDR3 protein. There are around 1,500,000 distinct CDR3 sequences in the sample; over 25% occur only once, and 6.5% to 8.5% lies in the top ten. Material for sequencing was blood. The gene calls are TRBV20-1 and TRBJ2-4, with D tentatively TRBD2 (5 bases). The J call could be wrong; TRBJ2-7 is a better fit for the DNA end. The receptor was isolated from a woman in her twenties or thirties in good health. CDR3 DNA sequence: TGCGGTGCTAGGGCTCGCGGGCGTACCTACGAGCAGTACTTC. It translates to CGARARGRTYEQYF.